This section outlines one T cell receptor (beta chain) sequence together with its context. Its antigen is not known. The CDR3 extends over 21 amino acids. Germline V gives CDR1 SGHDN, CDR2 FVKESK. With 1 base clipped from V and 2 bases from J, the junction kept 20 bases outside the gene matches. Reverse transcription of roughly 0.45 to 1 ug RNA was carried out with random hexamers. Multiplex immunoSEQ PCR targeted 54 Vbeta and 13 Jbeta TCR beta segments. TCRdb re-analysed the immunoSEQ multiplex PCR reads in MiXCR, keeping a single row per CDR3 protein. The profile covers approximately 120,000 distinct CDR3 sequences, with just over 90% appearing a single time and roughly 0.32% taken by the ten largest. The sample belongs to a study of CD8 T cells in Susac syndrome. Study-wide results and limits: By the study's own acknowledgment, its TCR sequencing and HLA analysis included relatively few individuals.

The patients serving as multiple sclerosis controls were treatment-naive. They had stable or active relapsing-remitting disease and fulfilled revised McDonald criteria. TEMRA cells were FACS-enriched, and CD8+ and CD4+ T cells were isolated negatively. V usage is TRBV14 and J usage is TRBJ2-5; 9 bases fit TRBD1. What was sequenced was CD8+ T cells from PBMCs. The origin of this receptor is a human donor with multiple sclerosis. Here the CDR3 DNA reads TGTGCCAGCAGCCAAGGAATTGGGACAGGGAAAAAAAGGGAGACACAAGAGACCCAGTACTTC. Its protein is CASSQGIGTGKKRETQETQYF.